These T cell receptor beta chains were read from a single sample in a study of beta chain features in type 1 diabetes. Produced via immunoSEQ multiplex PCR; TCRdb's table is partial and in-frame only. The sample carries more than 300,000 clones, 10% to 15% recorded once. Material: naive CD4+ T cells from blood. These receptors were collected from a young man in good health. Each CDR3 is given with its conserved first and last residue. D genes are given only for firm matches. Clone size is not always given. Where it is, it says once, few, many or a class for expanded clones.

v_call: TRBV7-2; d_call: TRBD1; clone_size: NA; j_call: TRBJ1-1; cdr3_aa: CASSLSGTGNIAFF; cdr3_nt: TGTGCCAGCAGCTTGTCCGGGACAGGGAATATAGCTTTCTTT
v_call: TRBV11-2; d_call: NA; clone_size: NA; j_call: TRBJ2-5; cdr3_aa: CASSLASRQGQETQYF; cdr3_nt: TGTGCCAGCAGCTTAGCTTCGAGGCAGGGGCAAGAGACCCAGTACTTC
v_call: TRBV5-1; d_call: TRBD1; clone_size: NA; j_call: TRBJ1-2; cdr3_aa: CASTETGDYGYTF; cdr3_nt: TGCGCCAGCACCGAGACAGGGGACTATGGCTACACCTTC
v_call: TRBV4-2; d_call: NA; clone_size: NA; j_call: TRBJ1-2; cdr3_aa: CASSQDEGVSYGYTF; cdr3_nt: TGTGCCAGCAGCCAAGATGAGGGTGTTAGCTATGGCTACACCTTC
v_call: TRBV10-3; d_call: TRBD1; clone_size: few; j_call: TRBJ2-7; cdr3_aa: CAISESGQGYVGQYF; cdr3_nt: TGTGCCATCAGTGAGTCAGGACAGGGCTACGTTGGGCAGTACTTC
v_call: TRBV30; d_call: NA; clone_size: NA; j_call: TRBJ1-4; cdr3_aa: CAWSVRRGWVKLFF; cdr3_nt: TGTGCCTGGAGTGTACGCAGAGGGTGGGTCAAACTGTTTTTT
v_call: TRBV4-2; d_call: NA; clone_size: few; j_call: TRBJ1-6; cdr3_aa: CASSQAIRTNNSPLHF; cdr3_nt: TGTGCCAGCAGCCAAGCGATACGCACTAATAATTCACCCCTCCACTTT
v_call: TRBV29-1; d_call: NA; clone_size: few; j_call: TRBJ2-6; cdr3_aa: CSVEEWPGAGANVLTF; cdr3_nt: TGCAGCGTTGAAGAGTGGCCAGGGGCTGGGGCCAACGTCCTGACTTTC
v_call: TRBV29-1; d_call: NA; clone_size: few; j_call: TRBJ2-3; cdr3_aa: CSGTRGGTDTQYF; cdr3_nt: TGCAGCGGTACTAGGGGGGGAACAGATACGCAGTATTTT
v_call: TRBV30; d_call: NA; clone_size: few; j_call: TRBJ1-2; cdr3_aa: CAWSRRQVSGYTF; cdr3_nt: TGTGCCTGGAGCCGTCGACAGGTTTCTGGCTACACCTTC
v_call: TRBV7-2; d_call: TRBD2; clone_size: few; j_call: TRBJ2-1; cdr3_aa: CASSSQPLSGRVGEQFF; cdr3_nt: TGTGCCAGCAGCTCCCAACCCCTTAGCGGGAGAGTAGGTGAGCAGTTCTTC
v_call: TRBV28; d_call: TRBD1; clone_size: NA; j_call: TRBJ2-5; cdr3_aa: CASRGPGQGDRTQYF; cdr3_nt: TGTGCCAGCAGGGGACCGGGACAGGGGGATAGGACCCAGTACTTC
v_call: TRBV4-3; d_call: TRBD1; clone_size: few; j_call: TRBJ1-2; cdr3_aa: CASSQVSRGETGGTNYGYTF; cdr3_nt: TGCGCCAGCAGCCAAGTCAGCCGGGGGGAGACAGGGGGTACTAACTATGGCTACACCTTC
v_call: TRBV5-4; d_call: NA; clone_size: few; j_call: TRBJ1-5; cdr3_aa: CASSLGQAGQPQHF; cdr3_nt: TGTGCCAGCAGCTTGGGGCAAGCGGGGCAGCCCCAGCATTTT
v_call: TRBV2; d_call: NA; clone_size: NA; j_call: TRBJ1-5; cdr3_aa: CASRDGQPSNQPQHF; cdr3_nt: TGTGCCAGCAGGGACGGACAGCCTAGCAATCAGCCCCAGCATTTT
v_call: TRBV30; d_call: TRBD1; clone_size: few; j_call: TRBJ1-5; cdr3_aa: CAWGGQSNQPQHF; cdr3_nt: TGTGCCTGGGGGGGACAGAGCAATCAGCCCCAGCATTTT
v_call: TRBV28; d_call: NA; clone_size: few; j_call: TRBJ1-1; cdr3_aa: CASSFLVEAFF; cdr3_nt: TGTGCCAGCAGTTTCCTCGTTGAAGCTTTCTTT
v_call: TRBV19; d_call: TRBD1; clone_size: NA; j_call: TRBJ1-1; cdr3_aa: CASSFHIGTGENTEAFF; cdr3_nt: TGTGCCAGTAGTTTTCATATAGGGACAGGGGAGAACACTGAAGCTTTCTTT
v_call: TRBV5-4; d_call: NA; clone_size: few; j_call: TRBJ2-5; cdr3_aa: CASSSYTREVATQYF; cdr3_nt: TGTGCCAGCAGCTCCTATACCAGGGAAGTGGCGACCCAGTACTTC
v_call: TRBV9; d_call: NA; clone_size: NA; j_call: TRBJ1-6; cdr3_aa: CASSVGTGTNSPLHF; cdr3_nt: TGTGCCAGCAGCGTAGGTACAGGCACTAATTCACCCCTCCACTTT